This TCR beta chain was found in a study of beta chain features in type 1 diabetes. Whole-study results and caveats: Overrepresentation of cells with high TCR expression could result from cDNA sequencing.

Every isolated RNA sample was fully reverse transcribed, so sequencing captured expressed TCRB transcripts. TCRdb's table, derived via immunoSEQ multiplex PCR, lists solely in-frame clones and lacks some. The sample holds a few hundred thousand clones; approximately 14% are singletons and the top ten take over 5%. Via the markers CD45RO/CCR7/CD25/CD127/CD95/CD27, stem cell-like memory, regulatory, central memory and naive CD4+ cells were sorted. This clone was recorded a few times. Its antigen is unknown. The germline CDR1 and CDR2 sequences are SGHRS and YFSETQ. V was clipped by 0 bases and J by 2 bases, with 9 bases between them. The CDR3 runs 14 residues.

The sequence derives from a man between 25 and 39 years old in good health. The V gene is TRBV5-1, the J gene TRBJ2-7; D gene uncertain. Sequenced: central memory CD4+ T cells from blood. The CDR3 region is CASSLVSETYEQYF. The CDR3 DNA is TGCGCCAGCAGCTTGGTGTCAGAAACCTACGAGCAGTACTTC.